Shown below are 12 T cell receptor beta chains from a single sample sequenced in a study of shared clonotypes between healthy human individuals. Sequenced by immunoSEQ multiplex PCR; TCRdb stores in-frame clones only, minus some. The sample yields 450,000 to 500,000 clones, approximately 78% seen once. The sequenced sample was PBMCs. These receptor sequences come from a woman between 40 and 55 years old in good health. Some clones in this sample may be carry-over from other donors' samples.

The chain is built from TRBV18 and TRBJ2-1, with 14 nucleotides matching TRBD2. V lost 1 base and J lost 6; bases outside the gene matches: 5. There are 17 residues in the CDR3. Per germline, CDR1 KGHSH and CDR2 LQKENI. The CDR3 nucleotides are TGTGCCAGCTCACCACGACTAGCGGGAGGGGAAGCCAATGAGCAGTTCTTC. Translated: CASSPRLAGGEANEQFF.

This chain links TRBV5-1 with TRBJ1-5; 9 positions match TRBD1. Losses at the gene ends were 4 bases for V and 7 bases for J; bases not matched to a gene: 6. The CDR3 contains 14 residues. CDR1 is SGHRS, CDR2 YFSETQ, per germline. In DNA form, the CDR3 reads TGCGCCAGCAGCCCGGGACAGGGATTACAGCCCCAGCATTTT. It translates to CASSPGQGLQPQHF.

Concerning this clone: The sample holds other DNA sequences that translate to the same CDR3. The gene calls are TRBV27 and TRBJ1-6; maybe TRBD1 (6 bases). The CDR3 sequence is 15 residues long. V lost 3 bases and J 6 bases, leaving 12 bases between the germline ends. CDR1 MNHEY and CDR2 SMNVEV come from the germline V gene (reference sequence). The CDR3 here is CASSLGGAGNSPLHF. The CDR3 nucleotides are TGTGCCAGCAGTTTGGGGGGGGCAGGTAATTCACCCCTCCACTTT.

This clone occurred a few times. The rearrangement links TRBV10-3 to TRBJ1-2; 9 bases line up with TRBD1. Germline CDR1 reads ENHRY; CDR2 reads SYGVKD. V gave up 8 bases and J gave up 3 bases; unmatched junction bases: 4. CDR3 length: 13 residues. This CDR3 reads CAIQQGADYGYTF. DNA for the CDR3: TGTGCCATCCAACAGGGGGCTGACTATGGCTACACCTTC.

A note on this clone: Other DNA sequences in the same sample also yield this CDR3. The gene calls are TRBV28 and TRBJ1-5; possibly TRBD1 for D (6 bases). V gave up 3 bases and J gave up 7 bases, with 7 bases separating them. Germline assignment: CDR1 MDHEN and CDR2 SYDVKM. CDR3 length: 12 residues. As DNA, the CDR3 is TGTGCCAGCAGTTTGGGGGGCCAGCCCCAGCATTTT. Translated: CASSLGGQPQHF.

The V call is TRBV19, the J call TRBJ2-3, with D unclear. The CDR3 runs to 17 residues. Germline loops: CDR1 LNHDA, CDR2 SQIVND (reference sequence). The V and J ends lost 5 bases and 1 base respectively, with 19 bases between them. CDR3 DNA sequence: TGTGCCAGTAGTTCCTTTCTACCCAGGTTGGGCACAGATACGCAGTATTTT. This encodes CASSSFLPRLGTDTQYF. Based on the CDR3 plus reference TRBV19 and TRBJ2-3, the full variable domain is DGGITQSPKYLFRKEGQNVTLSCEQNLNHDAMYWYRQDPGQGLRLIYYSQIVNDFQKGDIAEGYSVSREKKESFPLTVTSAQKNPTAFYLCASSSFLPRLGTDTQYFGPGTRLTVL.

This clone has more than one count but fewer than ten. Sequence at one end of the junction differs from germline and may be a read error. The chain uses TRBV28 and TRBJ2-5; D is uncertain. The CDR3 length is 11 residues. From germline, CDR1 is MDHEN and CDR2 SYDVKM. The CDR3 reads CASSGTETQYF. The CDR3, as DNA: TGTGCCAGCAGTGGCACCGAGACACAGTACTTC. Using reference TRBV28 and TRBJ2-5 for the parts outside the CDR3, the full variable domain is DVKVTQSSRYLVKRTGEKVFLECVQDMDHENMFWYRQDPGLGLRLIYFSYDVKMKEKGDIPEGYSVSREKKERFSLILESASTNQTSMYLCASSGTETQYFGPGTRLLVL.

The V gene is TRBV5-1, the J gene TRBJ2-6; the match to TRBD2 covers 7 bases. The V segment lost 0 bases and the J segment 0 bases; nucleotides outside the gene matches: 3. Germline CDR1 is SGHRS and CDR2 is YFSETQ. The length of the CDR3 is 17 residues. CDR3 nucleotides: TGCGCCAGCAGCTTGGTGTCTAGCGGCTCTGGGGCCAACGTCCTGACTTTC. This gives the protein CASSLVSSGSGANVLTF.

Worth noting for this clone: The sample has other DNA sequences that encode this CDR3 too. The gene calls are TRBV6-1 and TRBJ2-7; possibly TRBD2 for D (6 bases). This CDR3 has 13 residues. Germline CDR1 and CDR2: MNHNS and SASEGT. V dropped 4 bases and J dropped 2 bases, with 9 bases sitting between them. The CDR3: CASSAGETYEQYF. DNA of the CDR3: TGTGCCAGCAGTGCGGGGGAAACCTACGAGCAGTACTTC.

The V gene is TRBV4-2, the J gene TRBJ2-3, with a tentative D call TRBD2 (5 bases). Germline V CDR1 and CDR2: LGHNA, YNFKEQ. Trimming removed 3 bases from V and 5 bases from J, with 12 bases in between. This CDR3 has 14 residues. CDR3 sequence: CASSQQERGDTQYF. As DNA, the CDR3 is TGTGCCAGCAGCCAGCAAGAACGGGGAGATACGCAGTATTTT.

This chain joins TRBV4-3 and TRBJ1-5; D unclear. Looked up from germline, CDR1 is LGHNA and CDR2 is YSLEER. V was cut by 4 bases and J by 3 bases, with 13 bases left in between. The CDR3 sequence is 15 residues long. This CDR3 is CASSPGREDNQPQHF. The CDR3 nucleotides read TGCGCCAGCAGCCCCGGGAGGGAGGACAATCAGCCCCAGCATTTT.

This rearrangement joins TRBV5-1 to TRBJ2-5, with D possibly TRBD1 on 6 matching bases. With the DNA end fitting TRBJ2-7 better, the J assignment may be wrong. The CDR3 loop spans 15 amino acids. From germline, CDR1 is SGHRS and CDR2 YFSETQ. CDR3 sequence: CASSAGETYSYEQYF. The CDR3 bases are TGCGCCAGCAGCGCAGGGGAGACCTACTCCTACGAGCAGTACTTC.